The clone carrying this T cell receptor beta chain has ten or more counts. Its antigen is not identified. This entry is derived from a study of glioma-infiltrating T cells. Study findings and constraints: CDR3 overlap between tissue and blood was very small. Gliomas, especially low-grade, showed above-expected tissue-blood divergence; non-neoplastic patients showed below.

Germline lookup yields CDR1 LNHDA and CDR2 SQIVND (reference sequence). The CDR3 covers 16 residues. V lost 5 bases and J lost 6, with 20 bases in between. Using RNA template, CDR3s of TCR alpha and beta were amplified with iRepertoire arm-PCR. TCRdb redid the calling of the multiplex PCR reads with MiXCR, one entry per CDR3 protein. The table shows about 190,000 distinct CDR3 sequences, with approximately 30% occurring only once. Sequences were obtained from glioma tissue, nonneoplastic brain tissue, or PBMCs (not recorded which). The V call is TRBV19, the J call TRBJ1-5; the D is unclear. This TCR was recovered from a human donor with low-grade glioma or glioblastoma, undergoing nonglioma brain surgery, or in good health (not recorded which). The CDR3 is CASSSLDGRKSQPQHF. The CDR3 bases are TGTGCCAGTAGTTCACTGGACGGCCGGAAAAGTCAGCCCCAGCATTTT. The full variable domain, rest sourced from reference TRBV19 and TRBJ1-5, is DGGITQSPKYLFRKEGQNVTLSCEQNLNHDAMYWYRQDPGQGLRLIYYSQIVNDFQKGDIAEGYSVSREKKESFPLTVTSAQKNPTAFYLCASSSLDGRKSQPQHFGDGTRLSIL.